This T cell receptor beta chain was sequenced for a study of technical replicates of blood from a few donors. The method was immunoSEQ multiplex PCR; TCRdb's version includes in-frame clones alone and lacks a portion of them. Among 85,000 to 100,000 clones listed, 92% were seen once. This clone occurred once. The CDR3 contains 15 residues. Per germline, CDR1 LNHDA and CDR2 SQIVND (reference sequence). J was trimmed by 1 base and V by 6 bases; bases with no gene match: 4. The clonotype was recovered from a human donor in good health. Sequenced input: T cells isolated from PBMCs. The chain carries TRBV19 and TRBJ2-7; 12 bases line up with TRBD2. Here the CDR3 reads CASSLLAGGSYEQYF. As DNA, the CDR3 is TGTGCCAGTAGCCTTCTAGCGGGGGGGTCCTACGAGCAGTACTTC.